This is a list of T cell receptor beta chains from one sample in a study of cytomegalovirus exposure and HLA in healthy donors. This table comes from immunoSEQ multiplex PCR, and its TCRdb copy is limited to in-frame clones, with some not included. Here the sample table reports tens of thousands of clones. The sample consisted of PBMCs. The receptors originated from a woman aged 25 to 45 in good health and CMV-seronegative. Each CDR3 is given without its conserved first and last residue.

v_call	j_call	cdr3_aa
TRBV5-1	TRBJ2-7	ASSPIAGPSYEQY
TRBV18	TRBJ1-1	ASSRGNTEAF
TRBV18	TRBJ2-7	ASSPQTGSYEQY
TRBV7-9	TRBJ1-2	ASSPGGHGYT
TRBV6-1	TRBJ1-1	ASSEARKGWTEAF
TRBV7-2	TRBJ1-2	ASSSDRRGYT
TRBV6-1	TRBJ2-7	ASSPIPPVGEQY
TRBV6-5	TRBJ2-5	ASSPTGGRETQY
TRBV19	TRBJ1-1	ASRSPGGMNTEAF
TRBV30	TRBJ2-1	AWSPGRALWQF
TRBV7-8	TRBJ2-7	ASSPSGRPVYEQY
TRBV30	TRBJ2-7	AWSFSAYEQY
TRBV2	TRBJ1-1	ASRLGQGATEAF
TRBV2	TRBJ1-4	ASSERSGSNEKLF
TRBV10-3	TRBJ2-7	ASRLAGGSEQY
TRBV19	TRBJ1-6	ASSTIVSSYNSPLH
TRBV11-2	TRBJ1-6	ASSPPGGRNSPLH
TRBV6-5	TRBJ2-7	ASKEGTSGDYEQY
TRBV5-6	TRBJ2-3	ASSSEGPADTQY
TRBV25-1	TRBJ2-5	ASSDREGFKETQY
TRBV6-5	TRBJ2-7	ASSDGTVAYEQY
TRBV7-9	TRBJ2-7	AVRGGDRYEQY